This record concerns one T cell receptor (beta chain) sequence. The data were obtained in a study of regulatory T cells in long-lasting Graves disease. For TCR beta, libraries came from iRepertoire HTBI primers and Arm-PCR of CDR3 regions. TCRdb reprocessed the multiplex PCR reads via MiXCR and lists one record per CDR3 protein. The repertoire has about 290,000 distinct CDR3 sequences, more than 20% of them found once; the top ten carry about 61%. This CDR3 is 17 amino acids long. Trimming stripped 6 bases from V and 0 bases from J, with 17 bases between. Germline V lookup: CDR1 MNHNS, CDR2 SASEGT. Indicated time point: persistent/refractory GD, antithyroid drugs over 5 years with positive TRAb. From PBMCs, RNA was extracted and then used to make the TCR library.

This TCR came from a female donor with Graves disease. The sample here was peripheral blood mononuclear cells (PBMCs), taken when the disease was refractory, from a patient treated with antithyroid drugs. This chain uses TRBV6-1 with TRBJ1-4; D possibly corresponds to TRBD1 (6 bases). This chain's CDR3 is CASSDPGGQTTNEKLFF. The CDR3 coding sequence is TGTGCCAGCAGCGACCCCGGGGGCCAGACAACTAATGAAAAACTGTTTTTT.